This T cell receptor beta chain was identified in a study of blood T cell repertoires in COVID-19. Study background: Sites in the United States, Italy and Spain provided acute and convalescent COVID-19 samples. T cells, B-cell-depleted T cells, or PBMCs provided the cDNA or gDNA that served as material.

Per the study methods: The assay estimated nucleated cells by amplifying reference gene primers. The protocol was immunoSEQ multiplex PCR, while the TCRdb copy is restricted to in-frame clones and leaves out a portion. Clone size and the V and J calls come from that table; the DNA yielded D and trimming. The data hold around 270,000 clones, with about 85% observed a single time. The germline V and J ends were trimmed by 3 bases and 3 bases, with 8 bases remaining between them. CDR1 is SGHTA, CDR2 FQGNSA, per germline. This CDR3 region has 13 residues. Seattle patients were enrolled while actively infected and followed longitudinally.

The chain couples TRBV7-2 to TRBJ1-1; no reliable D call. The sequenced sample was peripheral blood. The origin of this receptor is a human donor with COVID-19, enrolled during active disease. The donor label of this sample is uncertain. CDR3 amino acids: CASSFGPYTEAFF. CDR3 nucleotides: TGTGCCAGCAGCTTTGGGCCGTACACTGAAGCTTTCTTT.